Described below is a single TCR beta chain sequence and its context. Stated time point: peripheral blood 6 weeks after treatment start. Patients were living with locally advanced or metastatic urothelial carcinoma. Samples were collected from each patient before treatment and during treatment. Each patient gave between 1 and 8 of them in total. The data were taken from a study of PD-L1 blockade in urothelial cancer. At the level of the study: Prior chemotherapy ranged from 0 to 3 regimens per patient. Blood was analyzed 3 weeks (second dose) and 6 weeks after treatment start.

Method: immunoSEQ multiplex PCR; TCRdb's copy keeps in-frame clones and lacks some. Found here are approximately 38,000 clones, 75% to 90% of them singletons; the top ten hold 24%. Germline CDR1 GTSNPN, CDR2 SVGIG (reference sequence). This CDR3 spans 13 amino acids. Trimming removed 3 bases at V and 0 bases at J, with 8 bases between. The sample consisted of PBMCs, taken around atezolizumab (anti-PD-L1) treatment. The chain uses TRBV30 and TRBJ1-2; D not resolved. This receptor was obtained from a man aged 55-75 years with urothelial cancer. The CDR3 DNA reads TGTGCCTGGAGAAGTACAGCTAACTATGGCTACACCTTC. This encodes CAWRSTANYGYTF.